A single T cell receptor (beta chain) is shown here with its context. This record comes from a study of control samples from healthy donors and cancer patients. Assay: immunoSEQ multiplex PCR; the TCRdb copy retains only in-frame clones and omits some. The table shows more than 85,000 clones, with more than 85% occurring only once. The CDR3 has 13 amino acids. Germline trimming cut 5 bases from V and 6 bases from J; bases unmatched to any gene: 6. Germline V gene lookup returns CDR1 LNHDA and CDR2 SQIVND (reference sequence). Sequenced: blood. The chain is built from TRBV19 and TRBJ2-5, with 7 nucleotides matching TRBD1. The clonotype was recovered from a woman between 50 and 59 years old in good health. The DNA of the CDR3 is TGTGCCAGTAGTGTGGGACAGAGAAAGACCCAGTACTTC. This codes for CASSVGQRKTQYF.